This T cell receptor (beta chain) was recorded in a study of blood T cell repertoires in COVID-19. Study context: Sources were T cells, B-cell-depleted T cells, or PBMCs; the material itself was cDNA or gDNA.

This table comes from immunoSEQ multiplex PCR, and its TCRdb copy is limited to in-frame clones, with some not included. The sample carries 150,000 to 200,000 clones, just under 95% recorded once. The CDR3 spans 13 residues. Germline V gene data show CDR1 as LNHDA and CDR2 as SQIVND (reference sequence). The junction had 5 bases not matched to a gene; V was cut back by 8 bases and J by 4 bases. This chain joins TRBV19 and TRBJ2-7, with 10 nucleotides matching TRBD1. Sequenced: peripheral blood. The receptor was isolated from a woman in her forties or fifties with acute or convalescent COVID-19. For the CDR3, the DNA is TGTGCCAGTTCTGGACAGGGGGAATACGAGCAGTACTTC. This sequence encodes CASSGQGEYEQYF.